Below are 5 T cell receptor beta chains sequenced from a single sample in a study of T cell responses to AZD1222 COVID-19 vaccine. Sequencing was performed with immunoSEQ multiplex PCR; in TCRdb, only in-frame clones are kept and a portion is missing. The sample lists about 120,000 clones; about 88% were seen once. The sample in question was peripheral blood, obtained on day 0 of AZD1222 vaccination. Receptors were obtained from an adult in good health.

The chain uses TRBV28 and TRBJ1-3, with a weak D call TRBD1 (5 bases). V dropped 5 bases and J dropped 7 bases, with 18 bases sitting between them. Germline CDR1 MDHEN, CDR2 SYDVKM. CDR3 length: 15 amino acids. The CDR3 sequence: CASSEQPGGRNTIYF. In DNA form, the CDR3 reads TGTGCCAGCAGTGAACAGCCCGGGGGTCGTAACACCATATATTTT.

The CDR3 sequence: CASRRVNQPQHF. CDR3 nucleotide sequence: TGTGCCAGCCGACGGGTCAATCAGCCCCAGCATTTT. This chain uses TRBV19 with TRBJ1-5; D uncertain. Trimming shortened V by 9 bases and J by 3 bases, and 9 bases separated the two germline ends. The germline V gene has CDR1 LNHDA and CDR2 SQIVND (reference sequence). The CDR3 is made up of 12 amino acids.

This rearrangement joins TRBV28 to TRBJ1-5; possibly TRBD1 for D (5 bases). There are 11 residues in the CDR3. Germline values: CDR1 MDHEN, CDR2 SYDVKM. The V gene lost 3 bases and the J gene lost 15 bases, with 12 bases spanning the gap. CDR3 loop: CASSLVEGTHF. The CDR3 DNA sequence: TGTGCCAGCAGTTTGGTAGAGGGGACGCATTTT.

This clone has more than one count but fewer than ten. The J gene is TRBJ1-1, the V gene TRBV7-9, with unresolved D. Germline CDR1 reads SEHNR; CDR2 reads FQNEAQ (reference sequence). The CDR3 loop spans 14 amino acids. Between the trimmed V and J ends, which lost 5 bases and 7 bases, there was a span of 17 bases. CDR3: CASSRSGRDIEAFF. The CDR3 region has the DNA TGTGCCAGCAGCCGTTCGGGCCGAGACATTGAAGCTTTCTTT.

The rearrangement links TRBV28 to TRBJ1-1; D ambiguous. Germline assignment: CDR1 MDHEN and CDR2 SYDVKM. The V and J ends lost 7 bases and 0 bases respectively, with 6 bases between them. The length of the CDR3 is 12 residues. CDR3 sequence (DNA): TGTGCCAGCAAGGTCATGAACACTGAAGCTTTCTTT. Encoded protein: CASKVMNTEAFF.